This T cell receptor beta chain was documented in a study of CD8 T cells in Susac syndrome. The germline V gene encodes CDR1 SGHVS and CDR2 FQNEAQ. Deletions cut 4 bases from V and 1 base from J, with 11 bases between. The CDR3 totals 14 residues. This clonotype was seen just once. About 0.5 to 1 ug RNA was reverse transcribed with random hexamers. Each CDR3 protein gets one entry after TCRdb re-called the immunoSEQ multiplex PCR reads with MiXCR. The table lists 100,000 or so distinct CDR3 sequences, just under 95% of them singletons, with approximately 0.3% in the top ten. Sequencing of TCR beta covered CD8+ and CD4+ T cells obtained from blood.

This clonotype was sampled from a human donor with Susac syndrome. V is TRBV7-8 and J is TRBJ2-7; maybe TRBD2 (6 bases). Sequenced input: CD4+ T cells from PBMCs. This CDR3 reads CASSSAGSSYEQYF. The CDR3, as DNA: TGTGCCAGCAGCTCTGCGGGGTCATCCTACGAGCAGTACTTC.